One and the same sample provided the 27 T cell receptor beta chains below, sequenced in a study of T cell responses to AZD1222 COVID-19 vaccine. Profiling relied on immunoSEQ multiplex PCR, and the TCRdb table lists in-frame clones only, not all of them. The table shows about 84,000 clones, with roughly 85% occurring only once. This sample comprised peripheral blood, obtained 28 days after the second AZD1222 dose. These TCRs come from an adult who received the AZD1222 COVID-19 vaccine.

This rearrangement joins TRBV2 to TRBJ1-1; possibly TRBD1 for D (5 bases). This CDR3 region has 18 residues. Trimming took off 2 bases at V and 1 base at J, with 20 bases between the two ends. Germline loops: CDR1 SNHLY, CDR2 FYNNEI. CDR3 protein: CASSERLGLPGRNTEAFF. DNA of the CDR3: TGTGCCAGCAGTGAAAGGTTAGGCCTTCCAGGGAGGAACACTGAAGCTTTCTTT.

The gene calls are TRBV6-2 or TRBV6-3 and TRBJ1-4; unclear D gene. The CDR3 contains 11 residues. V was shortened by 6 bases and J by 7 bases, with 6 bases between the two germline ends. Germline V gene sequence: CDR1 MNHEY, CDR2 SVGEGT. The CDR3 protein is CASSPSEKLFF. In DNA form, the CDR3 reads TGTGCCAGCAGCCCGAGTGAAAAACTGTTTTTT.

As DNA, the CDR3 is TGTGCCAGCAGTTTCCAGGGCTCTAATGAAAAACTGTTTTTT. Translated, it gives CASSFQGSNEKLFF. The rearrangement links TRBV27 to TRBJ1-4, with D possibly being TRBD1 (5 bases). The length of the CDR3 is 14 residues. Germline CDR1 and CDR2: MNHEY and SMNVEV (reference sequence). Trimming removed 3 bases at V and 3 bases at J, with 8 bases between.

J is TRBJ2-2 and V is TRBV9; a weak D match, TRBD2 (5 bases). The CDR3 is 13 residues long. Germline values: CDR1 SGDLS, CDR2 YYNGEE. Trimming cost V 0 bases and J 7 bases, with 7 bases left between them. The CDR3 coding sequence is TGTGCCAGCAGCGTAGTACGGGGCGGGGAGCTGTTTTTT. It yields the protein CASSVVRGGELFF.

The rearrangement uses TRBV11-3 and TRBJ1-2; D not certain. Germline V gene lookup returns CDR1 SGHNT and CDR2 YENEEA. The CDR3 length is 13 residues. The V and J ends lost 1 base and 7 bases respectively, with 10 bases between them. The DNA of the CDR3 is TGTGCCAGCAGCTTAGCCCGAGAGGGTGGCTACACCTTC. It specifies CASSLAREGGYTF. The variable domain in full, completed from reference TRBV11-3 and TRBJ1-2, reads EAGVVQSPRYKIIEKKQPVAFWCNPISGHNTLYWYLQNLGQGPELLIRYENEEAVDDSQLPKDRFSAERLKGVDSTLKIQPAELGDSAVYLCASSLAREGGYTFGSGTRLTVV.

This CDR3 reads CASSSRGTAGYEQYF. The CDR3 bases are TGCGCCAGCAGCAGCCGCGGGACAGCTGGCTACGAGCAGTACTTC. V usage is TRBV5-1 and J usage is TRBJ2-7, with a possible D match to TRBD1 (7 bases). Between the trimmed V and J ends, which lost 4 bases and 3 bases, there was a span of 17 bases. The germline CDR1 and CDR2 sequences are SGHRS and YFSETQ. The CDR3 is 15 amino acids.

The J gene is TRBJ2-3, the V gene TRBV2; TRBD1 matches at 7 bases. Germline V CDR1 and CDR2: SNHLY, FYNNEI. The CDR3 is 14 amino acids. The ends lost 4 bases at V and 6 bases at J; junction bases unmatched: 7. CDR3 sequence reads: CASSVQGIFDTQYF. CDR3 in DNA: TGTGCCAGCAGTGTACAGGGGATATTCGATACGCAGTATTTT.

CDR3 region: CAIRTKAGELFF. The CDR3 coding sequence is TGTGCCATCAGGACGAAGGCCGGGGAGCTGTTTTTT. V gene TRBV10-3 combines with J gene TRBJ2-2; the D is unclear. The CDR3 has 12 residues. Germline loops: CDR1 ENHRY, CDR2 SYGVKD. V was clipped by 6 bases and J by 6 bases, with 8 bases between them.

Written as DNA, the CDR3 is TGTGCCAGCCGTACCGCCGGGACTTCTAAAGGAGATCAGCCCCAGCATTTT. Translating gives CASRTAGTSKGDQPQHF. This chain joins TRBV28 and TRBJ1-5; maybe TRBD1 (5 bases). CDR1 MDHEN and CDR2 SYDVKM come from the germline V gene. V was clipped by 8 bases and J by 5 bases, with 25 bases between them. CDR3 size: 17 residues.

This chain joins TRBV28 and TRBJ1-4; TRBD1 aligns across 8 bases. The CDR3 runs to 15 residues. Trimming cost V 10 bases and J 7 bases; bases outside gene matches: 14. CDR1 and CDR2 (germline): MDHEN, SYDVKM. CDR3 coding DNA: TGTGCCACCCACACAGGGGGGGGGCGAGGTGAAAAACTGTTTTTT. Its protein is CATHTGGGRGEKLFF.

The genes are TRBV19 and TRBJ1-6; 7 bases align to TRBD1. Germline V lookup: CDR1 LNHDA, CDR2 SQIVND (reference sequence). V shed 10 bases and J 7 bases; nucleotides not matched to a gene: 10. The CDR3 contains 14 residues. CDR3 protein: CATKNQGGNSPLHF. The CDR3 DNA is TGTGCCACCAAAAACCAGGGGGGAAATTCACCCCTCCACTTT.

This rearrangement joins TRBV9 to TRBJ1-3; D gene unclear. Germline assignment: CDR1 SGDLS and CDR2 YYNGEE. Trimming shortened V by 1 base and J by 0 bases, and 11 bases separated the two germline ends. CDR3 length equals 16 residues. In DNA form, the CDR3 reads TGTGCCAGCAGCGTATACCATACCCCCTCTGGAAACACCATATATTTT. This codes for CASSVYHTPSGNTIYF.

For this clone: One junction end does not reproduce the germline sequence, and a read error may be involved. The gene calls are TRBV7-7 and TRBJ2-2; a possible D gene is TRBD1 (6 bases). This CDR3 is 15 amino acids long. CDR1 is SSHAT, CDR2 FNYEAQ, per germline (reference sequence). CDR3 sequence reads: CASSRTTGNTGELFF. The CDR3 DNA follows: TGTGCTAGCAGCCGGACGACAGGGAACACCGGGGAGCTGTTTTTT.

The CDR3 protein is CASSIREYEQYF. The CDR3 coding sequence is TGTGCCAGCAGCATAAGAGAGTACGAGCAGTACTTC. The chain recombines TRBV5-5 with TRBJ2-7; the D is unclear. Per the germline V gene, CDR1 is SGHKS and CDR2 is YYEKEE (reference sequence). The V and J ends lost 4 bases and 4 bases respectively, with 9 bases between them. The CDR3 has 12 residues.

This clone was seen once. J is TRBJ2-5 and V is TRBV9; 7 bases align to TRBD2. CDR3 size: 16 residues. J was trimmed by 0 bases and V by 4 bases; bases with no gene match: 9. Germline CDR1 and CDR2: SGDLS and YYNGEE. CDR3 amino acids: CASSPLGGTYQETQYF. The DNA of the CDR3 is TGTGCCAGCAGCCCTCTGGGGGGGACGTACCAAGAGACCCAGTACTTC.

The chain employs TRBV19 and TRBJ1-1, with 10 bases aligning to TRBD1. CDR1 and CDR2 from the germline V gene are LNHDA and SQIVND (reference sequence). CDR3 length: 15 residues. The V and J ends lost 6 bases and 1 base, in that order; junction bases with no gene match: 5. For the CDR3, the DNA is TGTGCCAGTAGCGACAGGGGGCCCGGGAACACTGAAGCTTTCTTT. Amino acids: CASSDRGPGNTEAFF.

The V gene is TRBV7-3, the J gene TRBJ1-1; a possible D gene is TRBD1 (5 bases). V was pared by 4 bases and J by 1 base, with 16 bases between. The germline gives CDR1 SGHTA, CDR2 FQGTGA. There are 16 residues in the CDR3. This chain's CDR3 is CASSSWGGPQNTEAFF. The CDR3 DNA reads as TGTGCCAGCAGCTCGTGGGGGGGACCCCAGAACACTGAAGCTTTCTTT.

The chain employs TRBV15 and TRBJ1-4, with D uncertain. Germline-derived CDR1 and CDR2 are LNHNV and YYDKDF (reference sequence). The CDR3 has 12 residues. V lost 0 bases to trimming and J lost 7 bases, with 3 bases between them. The CDR3, as DNA: TGTGCCACCAGCAGAGATACTGAAAAACTGTTTTTT. Protein sequence: CATSRDTEKLFF.

The chain recombines TRBV27 with TRBJ1-6; D ambiguous. There are 13 residues in the CDR3. The V end was cut by 3 bases, the J end by 6 bases, with 6 bases between. CDR1 and CDR2 (germline): MNHEY, SMNVEV (reference sequence). CDR3 nucleotides: TGTGCCAGCAGTTTTAGGTTTAATTCACCCCTCCACTTT. It translates to CASSFRFNSPLHF.

V and J are TRBV18 and TRBJ2-3, with no clear D. Deletions cut 6 bases from V and 4 bases from J, with 11 bases between. Germline V gives CDR1 KGHSH, CDR2 LQKENI. The CDR3 is 13 amino acids. In nucleotides, the CDR3 is TGTGCCAGCTCCCCTAGTGAAGCAGATACGCAGTATTTT. It codes for CASSPSEADTQYF.

The V call is TRBV6-1, the J call TRBJ1-6, with unresolved D. The CDR3 is made up of 15 amino acids. V was shortened by 2 bases and J by 9 bases, with 14 bases between the two germline ends. Germline V gene lookup returns CDR1 MNHNS and CDR2 SASEGT. The CDR3 is CASSERAVGSSPLHF. The CDR3 bases are TGTGCCAGCAGTGAACGGGCAGTAGGAAGTTCACCCCTCCACTTT.

This clone was detected only once. This chain links TRBV30 with TRBJ1-5; TRBD1 might be the D (6 bases). Germline V gene data show CDR1 as GTSNPN and CDR2 as SVGIG (reference sequence). This CDR3 has 14 amino acids. The ends were cut back, 2 bases at V and 7 bases at J, with 15 bases in the middle. The DNA of the CDR3 is TGTGCCTGGAGTCCGACAGGTGGGCACCAGCCCCAGCATTTT. Translated, it gives CAWSPTGGHQPQHF.

The chain combines TRBV6-5 with TRBJ2-2; D call uncertain. This CDR3 is built from 15 residues. Trimming removed 5 bases from V and 4 bases from J, with 14 bases in between. Germline CDR1 is MNHEY and CDR2 is SVGAGI. CDR3 in DNA: TGTGCCAGCAGTACGCCCCGCGCAGCCACCGGGGAGCTGTTTTTT. It translates to CASSTPRAATGELFF.

V and J are TRBV5-6 and TRBJ1-2, with a tentative D call TRBD1 (5 bases). CDR1 is SGHDT and CDR2 is YYEEEE in the germline V gene. The CDR3 spans 17 residues. V lost 4 bases, J lost 4 bases, and 23 bases lay in between. CDR3: CASSHTSDTQTSYGYTF. DNA of the CDR3: TGTGCCAGCAGCCATACCTCGGACACCCAAACCTCCTATGGCTACACCTTC.

J is TRBJ2-7 and V is TRBV6-2 or TRBV6-3; 11 bases line up with TRBD1. The germline V gene encodes CDR1 MNHEY and CDR2 SVGEGT. J gave up 2 bases and V 5 bases, and 8 bases lay outside the gene matches. The CDR3 extends over 16 amino acids. In DNA, the CDR3 is TGTGCCAGCAGTGGACGGGGACAGGGGGTCCCCTACGAGCAGTACTTC. Translating it yields CASSGRGQGVPYEQYF.

Note on this clone: Germline and junction disagree at one end, which may indicate a read error. CDR3 DNA: TGTGCCAGCAGCTACTCTTGGGGCTACACTGAAGCTTTCTTT. This codes for CASSYSWGYTEAFF. The chain employs TRBV6-5 and TRBJ1-1; a possible D gene is TRBD1 (5 bases). Germline CDR1 and CDR2: MNHEY and SVGAGI. This CDR3 comprises 14 residues.

In this sample, this clone turned up a few times. The chain uses TRBV19 and TRBJ2-5, with 7 bases that match TRBD1. Trimming removed 3 bases from V and 4 bases from J; junction bases left unmatched: 11. Germline V gives CDR1 LNHDA, CDR2 SQIVND (reference sequence). The CDR3 has 16 residues. The CDR3 coding sequence is TGTGCCAGTAGTATGCCCCCAGGGGCAGGGGGAGAGACCCAGTACTTC. Protein: CASSMPPGAGGETQYF.